Sequencing of this T cell receptor beta chain was carried out in a study of T cell repertoires in cytomegalovirus infection. Looking at the study overall: Indications of both CMV infection and matching HLA type were provided by public TCR beta signatures.

Trimming at V came to 5 bases and at J to 4 bases, leaving 13 bases not matched to a gene. The CDR3 spans 17 residues. The table lists this clonotype with many counts. Its target is unknown. TCRdb ran MiXCR on the reads and lists one entry per CDR3 protein. Of tens of thousands of distinct CDR3 sequences detected, just under 4% appear once; the ten largest clones hold around 21%. Study-level results: The ex vivo response was dominated by HLA-C-restricted CMV-specific TCR beta clonotypes. Summed frequency of public TCR beta families distinguished CMV carriers with the relevant HLA.

The V and J genes are TRBV12-3 or TRBV12-4 and TRBJ1-1; TRBD1 matches 10 bases. The origin of this receptor is a human donor in good health (CMV status not recorded). Some clones in this sample may be carry-over from other donors' samples. Sequenced material: PBMCs. The DNA of the CDR3 is TGTGCCAGCAGTCCGACAGGGGGCGCAGAACCCAGCACTGAAGCTTTCTTT. Its protein is CASSPTGGAEPSTEAFF.